This record covers a single T cell receptor beta chain. Its specificity is not known. Germline CDR1 reads LNHDA; CDR2 reads SQIVND (reference sequence). CDR3 length equals 14 residues. Trimming pared 7 bases from V and 4 bases from J, leaving 13 bases between. The PCR employed 60 Vbeta primers together with 13 Jbeta primers. Sequencing was performed with immunoSEQ multiplex PCR; in TCRdb, only in-frame clones are kept and a portion is missing. The sample has 180,000 or so clones, about 80% seen once. This sample was taken from a study of cytomegalovirus exposure and HLA in healthy donors. Study summary: Earlier, fewer than 140 million unique TCR beta sequences were recovered from about 179 million T cells by an analysis. Study conclusions and caveats: Later work found most CMV-associated TCR beta chains apparently HLA-restricted. In a later analysis, DRB1 alleles had the most associated TCRs; HLA-C alleles the fewest.

The origin of this receptor is a woman under 40 in good health and CMV-seropositive. This rearrangement joins TRBV19 to TRBJ2-2, with D hard to call. The specimen was PBMCs. The CDR3 DNA sequence: TGTGCCAGTACCACGAACGGGTTCACCGGGGAGCTGTTTTTT. Protein sequence: CASTTNGFTGELFF.